This entry lists 27 T cell receptor beta chains sequenced from one sample in a study of response to subunit inactivated influenza vaccine. In TCRdb, the RT-PCR reads were re-called with MiXCR into one record per CDR3 protein. The top ten hold 5.5% to 8% of the sample, which has 650,000 to 800,000 distinct CDR3 sequences, 14% seen once. Sequencing used PBMCs from blood, obtained 14 to 15 days before vaccination. The receptor source for this set is a man between 50 and 59 years old who received an inactivated influenza vaccine.

The chain recombines TRBV7-6 with TRBJ2-3; TRBD1 matches 7 bases. This CDR3 is 17 amino acids long. V shed 4 bases and J 6 bases; nucleotides not matched to a gene: 16. From germline, CDR1 is SGHVS and CDR2 FNYEAQ. The CDR3 DNA is TGTGCCAGCAGCTGGGTAGAGGGGGCCTCCAACGGGGATACGCAGTATTTT. This codes for CASSWVEGASNGDTQYF.

This clonotype was counted a few times. The J gene is TRBJ2-2, the V gene TRBV15; maybe TRBD2 (6 bases). Germline V gives CDR1 LNHNV, CDR2 YYDKDF (reference sequence). Trimming shortened V by 3 bases and J by 3 bases, and 11 bases separated the two germline ends. This CDR3 is built from 15 residues. CDR3 amino acids: CATSSRDSYTGELFF. As DNA, the CDR3 is TGTGCCACCAGCAGCCGGGACTCGTACACCGGGGAGCTGTTTTTT.

This clonotype was picked up a small number of times. As DNA, the CDR3 is TGTGCCAGCAGCCCCGAGGGACCACGATCGCAACTAGCCTACGAGCAGTACTTC. Translating it yields CASSPEGPRSQLAYEQYF. The rearrangement links TRBV4-2 to TRBJ2-7; D possibly matches TRBD1 or TRBD2 (5 bases each). This CDR3 is built from 18 residues. Germline V gives CDR1 LGHNA, CDR2 YNFKEQ. V was trimmed by 4 bases and J by 2 bases, leaving 24 bases between them.

This clonotype was detected many times. This rearrangement joins TRBV28 to TRBJ2-1; 12 nucleotides align to TRBD2. V trimming: 3 bases; J trimming: 4 bases; junction bases outside the gene matches: 4. The V gene's germline CDR1 is MDHEN and CDR2 SYDVKM. CDR3 length: 16 residues. CDR3 loop: CASSLLAGGAYNEQFF. CDR3 nucleotide sequence: TGTGCCAGCAGTTTGCTAGCGGGAGGGGCTTACAATGAGCAGTTCTTC.

This clonotype has more than one count but fewer than ten. V usage is TRBV27 and J usage is TRBJ1-4; D unresolved. Trimming left V 8 bases short and J 7 bases short, with 17 bases between. This CDR3 spans 14 amino acids. Germline assignment: CDR1 MNHEY and CDR2 SMNVEV (reference sequence). This CDR3 reads CASRPIWGAEKLFF. The DNA for the CDR3 is TGTGCCAGCCGACCAATATGGGGAGCTGAAAAACTGTTTTTT.

There are a few counts of this clonotype. This rearrangement joins TRBV28 to TRBJ1-2, with 8 positions matching TRBD1. After removal of 2 bases from V and 8 bases from J, the junction contained 10 bases not matched to a gene. The germline gives CDR1 MDHEN, CDR2 SYDVKM. CDR3 length equals 15 residues. For the CDR3, the DNA is TGTGCCAGCAGTTTAAACTCAGGGGGCGCCCAAGGCTACACCTTC. Protein sequence: CASSLNSGGAQGYTF.

This chain links TRBV5-4 with TRBJ2-7; D ambiguous. The CDR3 covers 16 residues. The V gene's germline CDR1 is SGHNT and CDR2 YYREEE (reference sequence). V lost 0 bases, J lost 0 bases, and 13 bases lay in between. The CDR3 here is CASSLGVLASSYEQYF. The CDR3, as DNA: TGTGCCAGCAGCTTGGGTGTTCTTGCCAGCTCCTACGAGCAGTACTTC.

This clonotype has a handful of counts. The V call is TRBV7-9, the J call TRBJ2-1; unclear D gene. Trimming stripped 3 bases from V and 8 bases from J, with 11 bases between. CDR1 SEHNR and CDR2 FQNEAQ come from the germline V gene (reference sequence). The CDR3 is 13 amino acids. The CDR3 loop reads CASSLSADDEQFF. The CDR3 bases are TGTGCCAGCAGCTTGAGTGCAGACGATGAGCAGTTCTTC.

This clonotype was seen a few times. The chain is built from TRBV4-2 and TRBJ2-5, with D unresolved. This CDR3 comprises 15 residues. The germline V and J ends were trimmed by 0 bases and 4 bases, with 12 bases remaining between them. Germline-derived CDR1 and CDR2 are LGHNA and YNFKEQ. The CDR3 DNA sequence: TGTGCCAGCAGCCAAGATAACTTAGGCGGAGAGACCCAGTACTTC. The encoded protein is CASSQDNLGGETQYF.

This chain uses TRBV4-3 with TRBJ2-3, with 10 bases fitting TRBD2. Germline-derived CDR1 and CDR2 are LGHNA and YSLEER. Trimming removed 0 bases from V and 7 bases from J; junction bases left unmatched: 7. The CDR3 is made up of 16 amino acids. CDR3 protein: CASSQDSSGSGNTQYF. The CDR3 bases are TGCGCCAGCAGCCAAGATTCTAGCGGGAGCGGGAATACGCAGTATTTT.

The chain combines TRBV6-1 with TRBJ1-2; D is ambiguous. V lost 5 bases, J lost 2 bases, and 12 bases lay in between. This CDR3 is 14 amino acids long. The germline V gene has CDR1 MNHNS and CDR2 SASEGT. CDR3 nucleotides: TGTGCCAGCAGTAAAAGCCGCACAAACTATGGCTACACCTTC. This encodes CASSKSRTNYGYTF.

Note on this clonotype: The junction and the germline gene differ at one end; a read error may be behind it. This chain uses TRBV5-1 with TRBJ2-3; no reliable D call. The CDR3 runs 16 residues. Germline loops: CDR1 SGHRS, CDR2 YFSETQ. The CDR3 DNA is TGCGCCAGCAGCTTGATCAGTTTTATTAGCATAGATACGCAGTATTTT. Amino acids: CASSLISFISIDTQYF.

The chain recombines TRBV11-2 with TRBJ2-1; weak D call: TRBD1 (6 bases). Germline CDR1 reads SGHAT; CDR2 reads FQNNGV. V lost 5 bases to trimming and J lost 2 bases, with 13 bases between them. This CDR3 is built from 15 residues. Here the CDR3 reads CASSPRTDAYNEQFF. CDR3 nucleotides: TGTGCCAGCAGCCCTAGGACAGACGCCTACAATGAGCAGTTCTTC.

The V and J genes are TRBV5-1 and TRBJ2-5; D might be TRBD2 (7 bases). Germline V gene data show CDR1 as SGHRS and CDR2 as YFSETQ. V lost 2 bases, J lost 3 bases, and 17 bases lay in between. This CDR3 is 16 amino acids long. The CDR3 region is CASSLNYWGGEETQYF. The CDR3 bases are TGCGCCAGCAGCTTAAATTATTGGGGGGGCGAAGAGACCCAGTACTTC. The full variable domain, with the rest looked up from reference TRBV5-1 and TRBJ2-5, is KAGVTQTPRYLIKTRGQQVTLSCSPISGHRSVSWYQQTPGQGLQFLFEYFSETQRNKGNFPGRFSGRQFSNSRSEMNVSTLELGDSALYLCASSLNYWGGEETQYFGPGTRLLVL.

This clonotype was detected a few times. At one boundary the junction diverges from the germline segment, which might be a read error. The chain links TRBV18 to TRBJ2-1, with a possible D match to TRBD1 (6 bases). The germline gives CDR1 KGHSH, CDR2 LQKENI. The CDR3 runs to 13 residues. CDR3 sequence (DNA): TGTGCCAGCTCACCAGGGCGACAGGCCGAGGGGATCTTC. Translated, it gives CASSPGRQAEGIF. Together with reference TRBV18 and TRBJ2-1, the CDR3 gives the full variable domain: NAGVMQNPRHLVRRRGQEARLRCSPMKGHSHVYWYRQLPEEGLKFMVYLQKENIIDESGMPKERFSAEFPKEGPSILRIQQVVRGDSAAYFCASSPGRQAEGIFGPGTRLTVL.

The chain employs TRBV24-1 and TRBJ2-5; D may match TRBD1 or TRBD2 (6 bases each). The germline CDR1 and CDR2 sequences are KGHDR and SFDVKD. CDR3 size: 15 residues. The V and J ends lost 3 bases and 9 bases respectively, with 19 bases between them. CDR3 amino acids: CATSDTAGHMVSQYF. CDR3 DNA: TGTGCCACCAGTGATACCGCGGGACATATGGTGTCCCAGTACTTC.

This clonotype was detected a few times. The V call is TRBV7-9, the J call TRBJ1-5, with D possibly matching TRBD1 (6 bases). CDR3 length: 12 amino acids. CDR1 and CDR2 from the germline V gene are SEHNR and FQNEAQ (reference sequence). Between the trimmed V and J ends, which lost 5 bases and 12 bases, there was a span of 14 bases. CDR3 sequence reads: CASSGGRGIQHF. CDR3 nucleotide sequence: TGTGCCAGCAGCGGGGGGCGAGGAATCCAGCATTTT.

The chain couples TRBV10-3 to TRBJ2-5; no firm D call. Deletions cut 4 bases from V and 3 bases from J, with 6 bases between. Germline CDR1 ENHRY, CDR2 SYGVKD. CDR3 length: 12 residues. CDR3 sequence: CAISVRKETQYF. CDR3 nucleotides: TGTGCCATCAGTGTACGCAAAGAGACCCAGTACTTC.

A few counts support this clonotype. The chain links TRBV4-2 to TRBJ2-5, with D perhaps TRBD1 (5 bases). The length of the CDR3 is 15 residues. Germline V CDR1 and CDR2: LGHNA, YNFKEQ. V was pared by 0 bases and J by 0 bases, with 8 bases between. The chain's CDR3 is CASSQEQANQETQYF. CDR3 DNA sequence: TGTGCCAGCAGCCAAGAACAGGCAAACCAAGAGACCCAGTACTTC.

This clonotype was picked up a small number of times. The V call is TRBV7-9, the J call TRBJ1-2; 7 nucleotides align to TRBD1. Germline CDR1 SEHNR, CDR2 FQNEAQ (reference sequence). The CDR3 runs 14 residues. Unmatched junction bases numbered 5, after V lost 2 bases and J lost 5 bases. In DNA form, the CDR3 reads TGTGCCAGCAGCTTATTGTCAGGGGGATATGGCTACACCTTC. Its protein product is CASSLLSGGYGYTF.

This clonotype was observed a few times. The V gene is TRBV20-1, the J gene TRBJ2-3; 7 bases fit TRBD1. This CDR3 spans 16 amino acids. Looked up from germline, CDR1 is DFQATT and CDR2 is SNEGSKA (reference sequence). V lost 0 bases to trimming and J lost 0 bases; unmatched junction nucleotides: 6. CDR3 sequence (DNA): TGCAGTGCTAGAGATAGGGTGACAGGGAGCACAGATACGCAGTATTTT. Translating gives CSARDRVTGSTDTQYF.

This clonotype has more than one count but fewer than ten. The CDR3 nucleotides read TGTGCCAGCAGGGCCCCCTGGGTTAAAAACATTCAGTACTTC. The encoded protein is CASRAPWVKNIQYF. This rearrangement joins TRBV28 to TRBJ2-4, with D uncertain. Germline CDR1 MDHEN, CDR2 SYDVKM. The CDR3 runs to 14 residues. V lost 6 bases and J lost 4, with 13 bases in between.

This clonotype was recorded a few times. The rearrangement uses TRBV20-1 and TRBJ2-7; 9 bases are shared with TRBD1. Per germline, CDR1 DFQATT and CDR2 SNEGSKA (reference sequence). The CDR3 sequence is 15 residues long. The V gene end was trimmed by 0 bases and the J gene end by 5 bases; junction bases not matched to a gene: 8. CDR3 coding DNA: TGCAGTGCTAGAGATATCCGGACAGGGGAAAACGAGCAGTACTTC. Protein product: CSARDIRTGENEQYF.

This clonotype has ten or more counts. The chain employs TRBV5-1 and TRBJ1-1, with unresolved D. This CDR3 is built from 13 residues. V was clipped by 0 bases and J by 5 bases, with 8 bases between them. The V gene's germline CDR1 is SGHRS and CDR2 YFSETQ. CDR3 nucleotides: TGCGCCAGCAGCTTGGAACTACTTACTGAAGCTTTCTTT. It encodes CASSLELLTEAFF.

The CDR3 spells CASKTVSSGNTIYF. For the CDR3, the DNA is TGTGCCAGCAAAACGGTGAGCTCTGGAAACACCATATATTTT. The rearrangement links TRBV12-3 or TRBV12-4 to TRBJ1-3; D unclear. The CDR3 extends over 14 amino acids. V lost 7 bases, J lost 0 bases, and 10 bases lay in between.

The rearrangement links TRBV18 to TRBJ2-5; 11 bases align to TRBD1. CDR1 is KGHSH, CDR2 LQKENI, per germline. Trimming at V came to 2 bases and at J to 10 bases, leaving 6 bases not matched to a gene. CDR3 size: 14 residues. The CDR3 loop is CASSPGTGGVDQYF. The DNA of the CDR3 is TGTGCCAGCTCACCAGGGACAGGGGGTGTTGACCAGTACTTC. The entire variable domain, with the rest obtained from reference TRBV18 and TRBJ2-5, is as follows: NAGVMQNPRHLVRRRGQEARLRCSPMKGHSHVYWYRQLPEEGLKFMVYLQKENIIDESGMPKERFSAEFPKEGPSILRIQQVVRGDSAAYFCASSPGTGGVDQYFGPGTRLLVL.

The chain couples TRBV5-1 to TRBJ2-3; a weak D match, TRBD1 (5 bases). The ends were cut back, 0 bases at V and 3 bases at J, with 14 bases in the middle. CDR3 length: 16 residues. Germline lookup yields CDR1 SGHRS and CDR2 YFSETQ. CDR3 coding DNA: TGCGCCAGCAGCTTGGAGGCAGGGCTACGTACAGATACGCAGTATTTT. Amino acid sequence: CASSLEAGLRTDTQYF.